This TCR beta chain was identified during a study of long-term antiretroviral therapy in people with HIV. Study results and caveats: Compared with controls, HIV repertoires showed narrower CDR3 length ranges.

Turning to this clone: Its target is not known.

Survey level was the resolution at which the v3.0 immunoSEQ assay ran. The method was immunoSEQ multiplex PCR; TCRdb's version includes in-frame clones alone and lacks a portion of them. This table holds around 30,000 clones, roughly 84% found once. The CDR3 runs 15 residues. The J segment lost 3 bases and the V segment lost 3 bases, leaving 6 bases of the junction unmatched. In germline, CDR1 is SGDLS, CDR2 YYNGEE. The starting material was unsorted PBMCs, obtained 3 years after starting antiretroviral therapy. This sequence was found in a man aged 35 to 55 with HIV. J is TRBJ1-1 and V is TRBV9; 9 bases align to TRBD1. CDR3 loop: CASSATTGGYTEAFF. The CDR3 DNA reads TGTGCCAGCAGCGCCACGACAGGGGGTTACACTGAAGCTTTCTTT. The full variable domain, completed using reference TRBV9 and TRBJ1-1, is DSGVTQTPKHLITATGQRVTLRCSPRSGDLSVYWYQQSLDQGLQFLIQYYNGEERAKGNILERFSAQQFPDLHSELNLSSLELGDSALYFCASSATTGGYTEAFFGQGTRLTVV.